This TCR beta chain stems from a study of prognosis after radiotherapy for stage I lung cancer. Amplification of TCR beta CDR3 from genomic DNA used two-round multiplex PCR. The authors ran first-round PCR with primers specific to each TRBV and TRBJ gene. TCRdb reprocessed the multiplex PCR reads via MiXCR and lists one record per CDR3 protein. This table has 15,000 or so distinct CDR3 sequences, 30% to 40% appearing once. This clonotype is termed medium-sized. The CDR3 sequence is 14 residues long. V shed 5 bases and J shed 0 bases, with 14 bases lying between them. Germline assignment: CDR1 DFQATT and CDR2 SNEGSKA (reference sequence).

This receptor was identified in a donor aged 50 or older with non-small cell lung cancer. V and J are TRBV20-1 and TRBJ2-7, with TRBD2 as a possible D gene (5 bases). Sequenced here: PBMCs, sampled before or after stereotactic body radiation therapy (not recorded which). The CDR3 DNA follows: TGCAGTGCTGAGGGATACCAGTTCTCCTACGAGCAGTACTTC. This codes for CSAEGYQFSYEQYF.